This T cell receptor beta chain stems from a study of blood T cell repertoires in COVID-19. Profiled with immunoSEQ multiplex PCR; TCRdb holds only in-frame clones, not every one. The table includes under 200,000 clones, approximately 77% detected once. Participant age was about 18 to 89 years, and participants resided in 25 or so US areas. The V end was cut by 3 bases, the J end by 3 bases, with 9 bases between. There are 13 residues in the CDR3. Germline V gives CDR1 MNHNS, CDR2 SASEGT. The J gene is TRBJ2-7, the V gene TRBV6-1, with a tentative D call TRBD1 (6 bases). The sample taken for sequencing was PBMCs or T cells enriched from blood (not recorded which). This clonotype was obtained from a man aged 55 to 70 who had recovered from COVID-19. CDR3 sequence reads: CASSDRGNYEQYF. CDR3 bases: TGTGCCAGCAGTGACAGGGGAAACTACGAGCAGTACTTC.